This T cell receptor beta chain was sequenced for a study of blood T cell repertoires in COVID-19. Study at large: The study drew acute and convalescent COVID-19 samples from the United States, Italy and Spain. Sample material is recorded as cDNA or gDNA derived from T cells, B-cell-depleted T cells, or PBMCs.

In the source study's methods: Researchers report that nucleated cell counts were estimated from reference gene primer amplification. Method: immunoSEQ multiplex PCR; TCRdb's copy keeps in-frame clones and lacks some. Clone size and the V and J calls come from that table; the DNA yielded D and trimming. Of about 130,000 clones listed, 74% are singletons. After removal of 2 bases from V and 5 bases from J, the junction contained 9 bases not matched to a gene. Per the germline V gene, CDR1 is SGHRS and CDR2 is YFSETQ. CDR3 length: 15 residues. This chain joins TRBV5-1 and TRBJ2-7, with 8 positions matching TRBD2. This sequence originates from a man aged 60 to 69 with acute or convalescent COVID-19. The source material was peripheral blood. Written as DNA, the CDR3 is TGCGCCAGCAGCTTCGGGGGGGATCCTTGGCACGAGCAGTACTTC. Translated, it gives CASSFGGDPWHEQYF. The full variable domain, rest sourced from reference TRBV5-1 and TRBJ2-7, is KAGVTQTPRYLIKTRGQQVTLSCSPISGHRSVSWYQQTPGQGLQFLFEYFSETQRNKGNFPGRFSGRQFSNSRSEMNVSTLELGDSALYLCASSFGGDPWHEQYFGPGTRLTVT.